Listed below are T cell receptor beta chains from one sample, sequenced in a study of Ad26.COV2.S vaccination and SARS-CoV-2 variants. TCRdb's copy holds only in-frame clones and misses some; the assay was immunoSEQ multiplex PCR. The table records 200,000 to 300,000 clones, 88% of them present only once. Sequencing used peripheral blood, obtained in a trial of Ad26.COV2.S vaccine versus placebo. These receptors originate from a person aged 18-65 years who received the Ad26.COV2.S COVID-19 vaccine or a placebo. Both conserved end residues are part of each CDR3. The D gene is left open where the match is weak. Rows may omit the clone size; those that give it use once, few, many or a size class.

d_call j_call clone_size v_call cdr3_length cdr3_aa cdr3_nt
. TRBJ2-7 few TRBV5-1 16 CASSLVGGLAHYEQYF TGCGCCAGCAGCTTGGTTGGCGGCTTAGCCCACTACGAGCAGTACTTC
. TRBJ2-1 . TRBV6-5 15 CASSSLASSYNEQFF TGTGCCAGCAGTTCCCTAGCGAGCTCCTACAATGAGCAGTTCTTC
. TRBJ1-6 . TRBV19 13 CASSKRGHSPLHF TGTGCCAGTAGTAAAAGGGGTCATTCACCCCTCCACTTT
TRBD1 TRBJ1-1 . TRBV5-1 15 CASSLTDRVATEAFF TGCGCCAGCAGCCTTACCGACAGGGTCGCCACTGAAGCTTTCTTT
. TRBJ2-7 . TRBV5-1 17 CASSPLLGQSSPNEQYF TGCGCCAGCAGCCCTCTCCTGGGACAATCCTCTCCTAACGAGCAGTACTTC
. TRBJ2-1 once TRBV7-2 16 CASSLAEFGPYNEQFF TGTGCCAGCAGCTTAGCGGAGTTCGGGCCCTACAATGAGCAGTTCTTC
TRBD1 TRBJ1-5 . TRBV6-5 16 CASSYPPGQGNQPQHF TGTGCCAGCAGTTACCCTCCGGGACAGGGCAATCAGCCCCAGCATTTT
. TRBJ2-1 . TRBV6-5 12 CASGISGGEQFF TGTGCCAGCGGTATTTCGGGCGGTGAGCAGTTCTTC
. TRBJ1-6 . TRBV5-1 13 CASSPDSGPPLHF TGCGCCAGCAGCCCGGACAGCGGCCCGCCCCTCCACTTT
. TRBJ1-4 . TRBV11-2 17 CASSGGRADLPNEKLFF TGTGCCAGCAGCGGTGGACGGGCGGATTTGCCTAATGAAAAACTGTTTTTT
TRBD2 TRBJ2-7 . TRBV7-9 16 CASSLATSGYSYEQYF TGTGCCAGCAGCTTAGCAACTAGCGGATACTCCTACGAGCAGTACTTC
. TRBJ1-2 . TRBV7-2 14 CASSSYYQGSGYTF TGTGCCAGCAGCTCTTACTACCAGGGTTCTGGCTACACCTTC
. TRBJ1-4 . TRBV10-3 14 CAIGKTGLNEKLFF TGTGCCATCGGGAAGACAGGACTTAATGAAAAACTGTTTTTT
. TRBJ1-5 . TRBV28 15 CASSFQGQVNQPQHF TGTGCCAGCAGTTTTCAAGGGCAGGTCAATCAGCCCCAGCATTTT
TRBD1 TRBJ1-5 . TRBV7-8 17 CASSSGQGKVSNQPQHF TGTGCCAGCAGCTCGGGACAGGGGAAGGTGAGCAATCAGCCCCAGCATTTT
TRBD1 TRBJ2-7 . TRBV15 15 CATSRGGTGLVEQYF TGTGCCACCAGCAGAGGGGGGACAGGGTTGGTCGAGCAGTACTTC
. TRBJ1-2 . TRBV7-2 14 CASSLVTQSYGYTF TGTGCCAGCAGCTTAGTGACACAGTCTTATGGCTACACCTTC
. TRBJ2-7 . TRBV24-1 12 CATSEKGTEQYF TGTGCCACCAGTGAAAAGGGAACCGAGCAGTACTTC
. TRBJ2-1 . TRBV6-5 12 CASSSQVNEQFF TGTGCCAGCAGTTCTCAAGTCAATGAGCAGTTCTTC
. TRBJ1-3 . TRBV3-1/TRBV3-2 15 CASSQDHMAGNTIYF TGTGCCAGCAGCCAAGATCATATGGCTGGAAACACCATATATTTT
TRBD1 TRBJ1-5 . TRBV6-5 14 CASSPGQGEQPQHF TGTGCCAGCAGTCCTGGACAGGGGGAACAGCCCCAGCATTTT
. TRBJ2-2 . TRBV7-9 13 CASSLLGTGELFF TGTGCCAGCAGCCTCCTCGGTACCGGGGAGCTGTTTTTT
TRBD1 TRBJ1-3 . TRBV5-8 16 CASSSIRGRTGNTIYF TGTGCCAGCAGCTCAATCAGGGGGCGAACTGGAAACACCATATATTTT